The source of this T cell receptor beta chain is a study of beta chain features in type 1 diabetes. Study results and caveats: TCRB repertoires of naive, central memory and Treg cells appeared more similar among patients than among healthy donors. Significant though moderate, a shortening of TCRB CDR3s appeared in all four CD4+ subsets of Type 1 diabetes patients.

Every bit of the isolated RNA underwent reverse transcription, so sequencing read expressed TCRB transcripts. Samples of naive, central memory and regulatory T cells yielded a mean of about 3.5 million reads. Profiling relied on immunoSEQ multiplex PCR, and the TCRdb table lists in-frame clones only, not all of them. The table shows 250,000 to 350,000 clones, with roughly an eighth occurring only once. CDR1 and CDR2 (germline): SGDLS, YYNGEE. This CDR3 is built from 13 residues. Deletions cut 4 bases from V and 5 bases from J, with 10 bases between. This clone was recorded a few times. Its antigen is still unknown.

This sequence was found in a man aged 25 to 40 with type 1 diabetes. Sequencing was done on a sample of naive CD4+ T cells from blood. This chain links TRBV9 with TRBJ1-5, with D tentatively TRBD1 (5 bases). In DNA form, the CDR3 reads TGTGCCAGCAGCTGGGGGGGGGATCAGCCCCAGCATTTT. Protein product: CASSWGGDQPQHF.